The 30 T cell receptor beta chains below were found in one sample sequenced in a study of vaccination effects on CD4 cells after COVID-19. These receptors' targets are unknown. Sequencing in the ViraFEST assay came after antigen-specific CD4+ T cells had been expanded with viral peptide pools, which were used to stimulate PBMC. A 10-day culture period preceded the isolation of CD4+ T cells. Nucleocapsid antibodies stayed negative before and after vaccination, showing no earlier SARS-CoV-2 infection. Assay used: immunoSEQ multiplex PCR; TCRdb lists only in-frame clones, some missing. This sample has fewer than 30,000 clones, with about 74% found just once. The input for sequencing was CD4+ T cells from PBMCs cultured with HCoV-NL63 spike peptides, taken before COVID-19 vaccination. The source of these receptors is a human donor who received a COVID-19 vaccine.

This chain connects TRBV19 to TRBJ2-4; D is perhaps TRBD1 (6 bases). With 6 bases removed from V and 3 bases from J, the gap between germline ends came to 21 bases. Germline loops: CDR1 LNHDA, CDR2 SQIVND (reference sequence). The CDR3 covers 17 residues. The CDR3 loop reads CASSQDPDRFFKNIQYF. CDR3 coding DNA: TGTGCCAGTAGCCAAGACCCCGACAGGTTCTTCAAAAACATTCAGTACTTC.

V usage is TRBV7-2 and J usage is TRBJ2-3; 9 nucleotides line up with TRBD1. V lost 4 bases, J lost 5 bases, and 10 bases stayed unmatched. CDR1 and CDR2 (germline): SGHTA, FQGNSA. The CDR3 has 16 residues. The CDR3 DNA reads as TGTGCCAGCAGCTCACTTCCACAGGGGGCGGGAGATACGCAGTATTTT. Amino acid sequence: CASSSLPQGAGDTQYF.

The chain is built from TRBV3-1 (or the pseudogene TRBV3-2) and TRBJ2-7, with 9 bases aligning to TRBD1. V was pared by 2 bases and J by 6 bases, with 5 bases of the junction left unmatched. The length of the CDR3 is 14 residues. The germline V gene has CDR1 LGHDT and CDR2 YNNKEL (reference sequence). The CDR3: CASSQKGTGIEQYF. CDR3 nucleotide sequence: TGTGCCAGCAGCCAAAAAGGGACAGGGATCGAGCAGTACTTC.

The gene calls are TRBV14 and TRBJ1-1; D call uncertain. The CDR3 spans 12 residues. V lost 4 bases and J lost 6, with 9 bases in between. CDR1 and CDR2 (germline): SGHDN, FVKESK. CDR3 bases: TGTGCCAGCAGCCGGGGTTTCTCTGAAGCTTTCTTT. This sequence encodes CASSRGFSEAFF.

The chain uses TRBV19 and TRBJ1-4; TRBD1 might be the D (5 bases). Germline assignment: CDR1 LNHDA and CDR2 SQIVND (reference sequence). V gave up 2 bases and J gave up 6 bases, with 13 bases separating them. The CDR3 is 15 amino acids. DNA for the CDR3: TGTGCCAGTAGTATAAGCGGACATACTTATGAAAAACTGTTTTTT. Its translation: CASSISGHTYEKLFF.

This clone was counted only a few times. The CDR3 loop is CASSKTGGADTQYF. Written as DNA, the CDR3 is TGTGCCAGTAGTAAAACAGGGGGCGCGGATACGCAGTATTTT. The chain has TRBV19 and TRBJ2-3; TRBD1 agrees at 9 bases. Per the germline V gene, CDR1 is LNHDA and CDR2 is SQIVND (reference sequence). The CDR3 has 14 amino acids. Trimming cost V 4 bases and J 6 bases; bases outside gene matches: 5. Together with reference TRBV19 and TRBJ2-3, the CDR3 gives the full variable domain: DGGITQSPKYLFRKEGQNVTLSCEQNLNHDAMYWYRQDPGQGLRLIYYSQIVNDFQKGDIAEGYSVSREKKESFPLTVTSAQKNPTAFYLCASSKTGGADTQYFGPGTRLTVL.

The V call is TRBV5-1, the J call TRBJ1-2; a possible D gene is TRBD1 (6 bases). The germline V gene encodes CDR1 SGHRS and CDR2 YFSETQ. Trimming cost V 2 bases and J 6 bases, with 14 bases left between them. The length of the CDR3 is 14 residues. This chain's CDR3 is CASSFRTVRDGYTF. CDR3 coding DNA: TGCGCCAGCAGCTTCCGGACAGTCAGGGATGGCTACACCTTC.

By frequency in the sample, this clone is medium-sized. The CDR3 DNA sequence: TGTGCCAGCAGGTCCGACAGTGAAGGTTTTCGTCAGCCCCAGCATTTT. This sequence encodes CASRSDSEGFRQPQHF. The chain combines TRBV27 with TRBJ1-5; maybe TRBD1 (5 bases). Per the germline V gene, CDR1 is MNHEY and CDR2 is SMNVEV (reference sequence). This CDR3 is built from 16 residues. V lost 6 bases to trimming and J lost 6 bases, with 21 bases between them.

This clone is a singleton in its sample. This chain connects TRBV18 to TRBJ2-6; D gene uncertain. This CDR3 region has 17 residues. Trimming pared 1 base from V and 0 bases from J, leaving 10 bases between. The germline gives CDR1 KGHSH, CDR2 LQKENI. In DNA, the CDR3 is TGTGCCAGCTCACCACAGCAGAGTCGCTCTGGGGCCAACGTCCTGACTTTC. The encoded protein is CASSPQQSRSGANVLTF.

The CDR3: CASSPRIRETQYF. The CDR3 nucleotides read TGTGCCAGCAGTCCCCGGATTAGAGAGACCCAGTACTTC. The J gene is TRBJ2-5, the V gene TRBV6-5; D is unresolved. CDR1 and CDR2 (germline): MNHEY, SVGAGI. CDR3 size: 13 residues. V lost 5 bases and J lost 4, with 11 bases in between.

This sequence joins TRBV12-5 and TRBJ2-7, with TRBD2 as a possible D gene (6 bases). From germline, CDR1 is LGHNT and CDR2 FRNRAP. The CDR3 has 17 residues. V was clipped by 1 base and J by 3 bases, with 19 bases between them. The CDR3 sequence is CASGLATGLRKVYEQYF. For the CDR3, the DNA is TGTGCTAGTGGTTTGGCAACGGGACTTCGCAAAGTCTACGAGCAGTACTTC.

The chain joins TRBV6-1 to TRBJ2-4; D might be TRBD1 (5 bases). V was shortened by 2 bases and J by 2 bases, with 13 bases between the two germline ends. Germline loops: CDR1 MNHNS, CDR2 SASEGT. This CDR3 is 16 amino acids long. Written as DNA, the CDR3 is TGTGCCAGCAGTGAAAGCCTGACAGTTCCCAAAAACATTCAGTACTTC. Translated, it gives CASSESLTVPKNIQYF.

This sequence joins TRBV6-5 and TRBJ2-1; TRBD1 matches 9 bases. The CDR3 is 13 amino acids. V lost 6 bases to trimming and J lost 9 bases; unmatched junction nucleotides: 6. Germline CDR1 and CDR2: MNHEY and SVGAGI. The CDR3 sequence: CASRGDREGEQFF. As DNA, the CDR3 is TGTGCCAGCAGGGGGGACAGGGAAGGTGAGCAGTTCTTC.

The chain links TRBV11-2 to TRBJ2-3; possibly TRBD2 for D (6 bases). Germline loops: CDR1 SGHAT, CDR2 FQNNGV. CDR3 size: 13 residues. V was trimmed by 5 bases and J by 2 bases, leaving 8 bases between them. The CDR3 sequence: CASSPGLTDTQYF. CDR3 nucleotides: TGTGCCAGCAGCCCGGGACTCACAGATACGCAGTATTTT.

A few counts support this clone. The chain has TRBV5-4 and TRBJ2-7; 10 positions agree with TRBD2. Germline V lookup: CDR1 SGHNT, CDR2 YYREEE (reference sequence). V trimming: 5 bases; J trimming: 4 bases; junction bases outside the gene matches: 9. This CDR3 spans 15 amino acids. CDR3 DNA: TGTGCCAGCAGTTGGTCAGCGGGGGGGTTATACGAGCAGTACTTC. It codes for CASSWSAGGLYEQYF.

The chain links TRBV25-1 to TRBJ2-1, with 10 positions matching TRBD1. Trimming cost V 8 bases and J 6 bases; bases outside gene matches: 10. CDR1 is MGHDK, CDR2 SYGVNS, per germline. This CDR3 region has 15 residues. In nucleotides, the CDR3 is TGTGCCAGCCCTCCAGGGACAGGGGTCCCCAATGAGCAGTTCTTC. Protein: CASPPGTGVPNEQFF.

This chain links TRBV7-9 with TRBJ1-3; D may be TRBD1 (5 bases). Germline loops: CDR1 SEHNR, CDR2 FQNEAQ (reference sequence). V lost 8 bases, J lost 4 bases, and 12 bases lay in between. The CDR3 loop spans 13 amino acids. CDR3 residues: CASQGIAGNTIYF. The DNA of the CDR3 is TGTGCCAGCCAGGGCATTGCCGGAAACACCATATATTTT.

CDR3 residues: CASSLSQGAGNTIYF. The DNA of the CDR3 is TGCGCCAGCAGCTTGTCACAGGGTGCTGGAAACACCATATATTTT. V and J are TRBV5-1 and TRBJ1-3, with a weak D call TRBD1 (6 bases). Trimming took 1 base from V and 2 from J, leaving 10 bases between them. Germline CDR1 reads SGHRS; CDR2 reads YFSETQ. This CDR3 region has 15 residues.

CDR3 amino acids: CASSPPGSQPAYEQYF. As DNA, the CDR3 is TGTGCCAGCTCACCACCGGGGTCGCAACCGGCCTACGAGCAGTACTTC. The gene calls are TRBV18 and TRBJ2-7; D gene uncertain. Looked up from germline, CDR1 is KGHSH and CDR2 is LQKENI. Deletions cut 0 bases from V and 2 bases from J, with 14 bases between. This CDR3 contains 16 residues. The full variable domain, rest sourced from reference TRBV18 and TRBJ2-7, is NAGVMQNPRHLVRRRGQEARLRCSPMKGHSHVYWYRQLPEEGLKFMVYLQKENIIDESGMPKERFSAEFPKEGPSILRIQQVVRGDSAAYFCASSPPGSQPAYEQYFGPGTRLTVT.

In this sample, this clone turned up a few times. This chain joins TRBV5-5 and TRBJ1-6, with D possibly TRBD1 on 5 matching bases. The V end was cut by 5 bases, the J end by 8 bases, with 20 bases between. Germline-derived CDR1 and CDR2 are SGHKS and YYEKEE (reference sequence). This CDR3 has 16 residues. This chain's CDR3 is CASSQRPNGGDSPLHF. Here the CDR3 DNA reads TGTGCCAGCAGTCAACGTCCAAATGGGGGGGATTCACCCCTCCACTTT.

The chain uses TRBV9 and TRBJ1-1, with D perhaps matching TRBD1 (5 bases). The germline V and J ends were trimmed by 3 bases and 0 bases, with 12 bases remaining between them. Germline V gene lookup returns CDR1 SGDLS and CDR2 YYNGEE. CDR3 size: 15 residues. CDR3 sequence reads: CASSAMGGMNTEAFF. Written as DNA, the CDR3 is TGTGCCAGCAGCGCTATGGGGGGAATGAACACTGAAGCTTTCTTT.

The chain combines TRBV28 with TRBJ2-7; 9 bases line up with TRBD1. This CDR3 has 15 residues. Trimming took 6 bases from V and 2 from J; bases not matched to a gene: 8. Germline lookup yields CDR1 MDHEN and CDR2 SYDVKM. In nucleotides, the CDR3 is TGTGCCAGCAGCACCGGGACAGGGCGCCCCTACGAGCAGTACTTC. Translation gives CASSTGTGRPYEQYF.

The rearrangement uses TRBV2 and TRBJ2-2; D uncertain. CDR3 length: 16 amino acids. Trimming shortened V by 6 bases and J by 0 bases, and 14 bases separated the two germline ends. Germline V gene sequence: CDR1 SNHLY, CDR2 FYNNEI. CDR3 protein: CASRAALASNTGELFF. The CDR3 DNA reads as TGTGCCAGCAGGGCAGCATTGGCGTCGAACACCGGGGAGCTGTTTTTT. The full variable domain, in which reference TRBV2 and TRBJ2-2 provide the parts outside the CDR3, is EPEVTQTPSHQVTQMGQEVILRCVPISNHLYFYWYRQILGQKVEFLVSFYNNEISEKSEIFDDQFSVERPDGSNFTLKIRSTKLEDSAMYFCASRAALASNTGELFFGEGSRLTVL.

The chain employs TRBV28 and TRBJ2-7; TRBD1 is a possible D gene (6 bases). The CDR3 length is 14 residues. Looked up from germline, CDR1 is MDHEN and CDR2 is SYDVKM. V gave up 7 bases and J gave up 4 bases, with 17 bases separating them. CDR3 amino acids: CASTRQASPYEQYF. Written as DNA, the CDR3 is TGTGCCAGCACAAGACAGGCCTCCCCGTACGAGCAGTACTTC.

The genes are TRBV9 and TRBJ2-7, with D perhaps TRBD2 (5 bases). Germline V gene lookup returns CDR1 SGDLS and CDR2 YYNGEE. The germline V and J ends were trimmed by 4 bases and 5 bases, with 16 bases remaining between them. The CDR3 runs to 14 residues. The CDR3 spells CASSPRGGSHEQYF. CDR3 coding DNA: TGTGCCAGCAGCCCCCGAGGAGGCTCTCACGAGCAGTACTTC.

The chain couples TRBV10-3 to TRBJ1-2, with TRBD1 matching over 9 bases. This CDR3 is built from 16 residues. Per the germline V gene, CDR1 is ENHRY and CDR2 is SYGVKD. The J segment lost 3 bases and the V segment lost 6 bases, leaving 11 bases of the junction unmatched. In nucleotides, the CDR3 is TGTGCCATCAGCGAAGGGACAGGGAAGGGGGACTATGGCTACACCTTC. It is translated as CAISEGTGKGDYGYTF.

The gene calls are TRBV25-1 and TRBJ2-5; the D is unclear. Trimming took 4 bases from V and 2 from J, leaving 8 bases between them. Germline V gene lookup returns CDR1 MGHDK and CDR2 SYGVNS. There are 13 residues in the CDR3. CDR3 DNA: TGTGCCAGCAGTGCGAGCGTTCAAGAGACCCAGTACTTC. Residues: CASSASVQETQYF.

The sample holds a few counts of this clone. The chain has TRBV5-1 and TRBJ2-7; no clear D gene. The V gene's germline CDR1 is SGHRS and CDR2 YFSETQ. This CDR3 spans 15 amino acids. The V and J ends lost 4 bases and 2 bases respectively, with 16 bases between them. The CDR3 loop is CASSPLPQVAYEQYF. The CDR3 DNA reads TGCGCCAGCAGCCCCCTCCCGCAAGTGGCCTACGAGCAGTACTTC. The full variable domain, with the rest looked up from reference TRBV5-1 and TRBJ2-7, is KAGVTQTPRYLIKTRGQQVTLSCSPISGHRSVSWYQQTPGQGLQFLFEYFSETQRNKGNFPGRFSGRQFSNSRSEMNVSTLELGDSALYLCASSPLPQVAYEQYFGPGTRLTVT.

The chain links TRBV5-4 to TRBJ2-1; TRBD2 matches at 14 bases. With 7 bases clipped from V and 4 bases from J, the junction kept 10 bases outside the gene matches. The CDR3 has 17 amino acids. Germline V lookup: CDR1 SGHNT, CDR2 YYREEE (reference sequence). The CDR3 region is CASQLGTSGRPYNEQFF. CDR3 nucleotide sequence: TGTGCCAGCCAGCTAGGGACTAGCGGGAGACCTTACAATGAGCAGTTCTTC. Complete variable domain (other parts from reference TRBV5-4 and TRBJ2-1): ETGVTQSPTHLIKTRGQQVTLRCSSQSGHNTVSWYQQALGQGPQFIFQYYREEENGRGNFPPRFSGLQFPNYSSELNVNALELDDSALYLCASQLGTSGRPYNEQFFGPGTRLTVL.

In its sample, this clone was seen a few times. The genes are TRBV6-5 and TRBJ2-3, with a tentative D call TRBD2 (6 bases). V lost 6 bases to trimming and J lost 2 bases, with 12 bases between them. The CDR3 extends over 14 amino acids. Germline values: CDR1 MNHEY, CDR2 SVGAGI. This chain's CDR3 is CASSLATTTDTQYF. For the CDR3, the DNA is TGTGCCAGCAGCCTAGCGACGACCACAGATACGCAGTATTTT.